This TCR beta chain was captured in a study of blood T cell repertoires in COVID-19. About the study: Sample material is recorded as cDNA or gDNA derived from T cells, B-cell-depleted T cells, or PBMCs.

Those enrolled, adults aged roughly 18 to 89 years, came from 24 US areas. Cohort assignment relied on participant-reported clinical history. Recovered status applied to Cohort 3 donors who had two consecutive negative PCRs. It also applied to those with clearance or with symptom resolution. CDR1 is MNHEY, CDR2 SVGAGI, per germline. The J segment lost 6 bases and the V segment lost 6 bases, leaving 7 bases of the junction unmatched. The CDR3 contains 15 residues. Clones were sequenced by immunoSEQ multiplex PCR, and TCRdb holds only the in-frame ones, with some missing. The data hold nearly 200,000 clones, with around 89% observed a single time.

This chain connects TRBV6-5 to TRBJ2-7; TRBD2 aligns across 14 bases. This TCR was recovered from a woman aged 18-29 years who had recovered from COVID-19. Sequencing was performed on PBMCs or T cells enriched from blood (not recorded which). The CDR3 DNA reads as TGTGCCAGCAGCGGTGGGACTAGCGGGGGCCGCGAGCAGTACTTC. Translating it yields CASSGGTSGGREQYF.